The 6 T cell receptor beta chains below come from one sample, sequenced in a study of cytomegalovirus exposure and HLA in healthy donors. PCR involved 60 Vbeta and 13 Jbeta primers. Only in-frame clones appear in the TCRdb table, and some are missing; sequencing was by immunoSEQ multiplex PCR. The sample contains 170,000 or so clones, over 65% of which appear only once. Input material: PBMCs. The receptors here all came from a woman between 35 and 50 years old in good health and CMV-seronegative.

A remark on this clone: At the DNA level, this CDR3 is encoded by other sequences in the same sample as well. This chain links TRBV5-1 with TRBJ1-6; 7 bases align to TRBD1. The CDR3 extends over 14 amino acids. Trimming removed 0 bases from V and 7 bases from J; junction bases left unmatched: 1. In germline, CDR1 is SGHRS, CDR2 YFSETQ. CDR3 DNA sequence: TGCGCCAGCAGCTTGGGACAGGGCAATTCACCCCTCCACTTT. Encoded protein: CASSLGQGNSPLHF.

The V gene is TRBV28, the J gene TRBJ2-7; D is perhaps TRBD2 (5 bases). V lost 6 bases, J lost 2 bases, and 11 bases lay in between. The CDR3 totals 13 residues. The germline V gene has CDR1 MDHEN and CDR2 SYDVKM. The CDR3 is CASRPNGAYEQYF. CDR3 DNA sequence: TGTGCCAGCAGGCCTAACGGGGCCTACGAGCAGTACTTC.

The chain is built from TRBV28 and TRBJ1-6; 9 bases are shared with TRBD1. Germline V lookup: CDR1 MDHEN, CDR2 SYDVKM. There are 15 residues in the CDR3. J gave up 7 bases and V 6 bases, and 7 bases lay outside the gene matches. In nucleotides, the CDR3 is TGTGCCAGCAGAACCTCGGACAGGGGAAATTCACCCCTCCACTTT. It codes for CASRTSDRGNSPLHF.

The rearrangement uses TRBV2 and TRBJ1-3; a possible D gene is TRBD1 (5 bases). Germline V gene lookup returns CDR1 SNHLY and CDR2 FYNNEI. V dropped 6 bases and J dropped 4 bases, with 16 bases sitting between them. This CDR3 is 15 amino acids long. This CDR3 reads CASRTGRARGNTIYF. CDR3 DNA sequence: TGTGCCAGCAGGACCGGCAGGGCCAGGGGAAACACCATATATTTT.

The chain carries TRBV6-1 and TRBJ2-7; 7 bases agree with TRBD1. Germline trimming cut 6 bases from V and 5 bases from J; bases unmatched to any gene: 4. The CDR3 is 12 amino acids. Germline assignment: CDR1 MNHNS and CDR2 SASEGT. The chain's CDR3 is CASRRQGHEQYF. CDR3 coding DNA: TGTGCCAGCAGAAGACAGGGCCACGAGCAGTACTTC.

The chain combines TRBV5-1 with TRBJ2-6, with 8 positions matching TRBD2. Trimming cost V 4 bases and J 0 bases; bases outside gene matches: 9. Per the germline V gene, CDR1 is SGHRS and CDR2 is YFSETQ. The CDR3 length is 18 residues. The chain's CDR3 is CASSPRIGRDSGANVLTF. As DNA, the CDR3 is TGCGCCAGCAGCCCCAGGATCGGGAGGGACTCTGGGGCCAACGTCCTGACTTTC.